This entry features one T cell receptor beta chain sequence. The antigen remains undetermined. This sample was taken from a study of response to subunit inactivated influenza vaccine. Findings and limits, study-wide: New T cells are recruited in small numbers by each seasonal influenza vaccination, according to the authors' suggestion.

TCRdb reprocessed the RT-PCR reads via MiXCR and lists one record per CDR3 protein. Of roughly 700,000 distinct CDR3 sequences in the sample, 15% to 18% were seen once. This CDR3 contains 17 residues. V was clipped by 5 bases and J by 6 bases; unmatched bases: 12. The germline CDR1 and CDR2 sequences are LNHDA and SQIVND (reference sequence). This chain links TRBV19 with TRBJ2-2, with 10 bases identical to TRBD2. The clonotype originates from a man aged 50 to 59 who received an inactivated influenza vaccine. Sequenced here: PBMCs from blood, sampled 11 to 12 days after vaccination. CDR3 sequence (DNA): TGTGCCAGTAGTGTACTAGCGGGGACTCCCGGTGCCGGGGAGCTGTTTTTT. Its translation is CASSVLAGTPGAGELFF.